The clone carrying this T cell receptor (beta chain) occurred once. Its antigen is undetermined. These data originate in a study of vaccination effects on CD4 cells after COVID-19. About the research overall: The median interval between the second dose and post-vaccine sampling was 72 days.

The V segment lost 7 bases and the J segment 6 bases; nucleotides outside the gene matches: 11. Looked up from germline, CDR1 is MNHEY and CDR2 is SVGAGI. The CDR3 has 14 residues. With the ViraFEST assay, the study expanded antigen-specific CD4+ T cells using viral peptide pools, then sequenced them. CD4+ T cells were isolated after less than 13 days of culture. Of the BNT162b2 and mRNA-1273 vaccines, participants received two doses of one or the other. Wells containing a few million PBMC each were cultured with approximately 9.2 IU/ml IL-2 and 7.5 to 10 ug/ml peptides. On day 3 and again on day 7, half the medium was replaced with IL-2 medium. Sequencing was performed with immunoSEQ multiplex PCR; in TCRdb, only in-frame clones are kept and a portion is missing. The sample has over 25,000 clones, just under 75% seen once; the top ten hold about 14%.

The genes are TRBV6-5 and TRBJ1-2; the match to TRBD1 covers 7 bases. The receptor comes from a human donor who received a COVID-19 vaccine. The sample consisted of CD4+ T cells from PBMCs cultured with HCoV-229E spike peptides, taken after COVID-19 vaccination. The DNA for the CDR3 is TGTGCCAGCAAAGTGAGGGGGCCCTCGGATGGCTACACCTTC. Its translation: CASKVRGPSDGYTF.